A single TCR beta chain is shown here with its context. At one end the junction does not follow the germline gene, possibly because of a read error. The sample originates from a study of blood T cell repertoires in COVID-19. Profiling relied on immunoSEQ multiplex PCR, and the TCRdb table lists in-frame clones only, not all of them. Here the sample spans around 260,000 clones, roughly 88% being singletons. The CDR3 extends over 15 amino acids. Germline loops: CDR1 KGHSH, CDR2 LQKENI. The source material was peripheral blood. J is TRBJ2-7 and V is TRBV18; TRBD1 agrees at 11 bases. The sequence was collected from a human donor in a cohort sampled during active COVID-19. The CDR3 protein is CASSPGQGAVYEQYF. CDR3 nucleotides: TGTGCCAGTTCACCCGGACAGGGGGCCGTCTACGAGCAGTACTTC.